A selection of T cell receptor beta chains follows, all from one sample in a study of cytomegalovirus exposure and HLA in healthy donors. Method: immunoSEQ multiplex PCR; TCRdb's copy keeps in-frame clones and lacks some. This table holds just over 40,000 clones. The material sequenced was PBMCs. All receptors derive from a man aged 25 to 45 in good health and CMV-seronegative. The CDR3 runs from the conserved cysteine through the conserved F or W. D genes are given only for firm matches. Rows may omit the clone size; those that give it use once, few, many or a size class.

>TRBD1|TRBJ2-2|TRBV12-5|medium-sized
TGTGCTAGTGGTTTGGGGACAGGGATACTTACGAACACCGGGGAGCTGTTTTTT
CASGLGTGILTNTGELFF
>.|TRBJ2-7|TRBV11-1|.
TGTGCCAGCAGCTTACGAGGCTACGAGCAGTACTTC
CASSLRGYEQYF
>.|TRBJ2-7|TRBV5-5|.
TGTGCCAGCAGCTACAACACAGGGAACTACGAGCAGTACTTC
CASSYNTGNYEQYF
>.|TRBJ2-1|TRBV9|.
TGTGCCAGCGGGGCCACCTACAATGAGCAGTTCTTC
CASGATYNEQFF
>.|TRBJ2-1|TRBV18|.
TGTGCCAGCTCACCTTCGACAGGCTACTCCTACAATGAGCAGTTCTTC
CASSPSTGYSYNEQFF
>.|TRBJ2-5|TRBV6-5|.
TGTGCCAGCAGTTACTCTGCTGTATCTGGCTCCGGGCAGTACTTC
CASSYSAVSGSGQYF
>.|TRBJ2-7|TRBV5-1|.
TGCGCCAGCAGCGGTAGGCCGGGCTACGAGCAGTACTTC
CASSGRPGYEQYF
>.|TRBJ2-7|TRBV18|.
TGTGCCAGCTCCCCGGAGCAGGGGCCCTACGAGCAGTACTTC
CASSPEQGPYEQYF
>.|TRBJ1-2|TRBV11-2|.
TGTGCCAGCAGCTTATACCCCGGCAGCGCGGATGGCTACACCTTC
CASSLYPGSADGYTF
>.|TRBJ1-1|TRBV6-1|.
TGTGCCAGCAGTACAGACAGGAACACTGAAGCTTTCTTT
CASSTDRNTEAFF
>TRBD2|TRBJ2-3|TRBV7-2|.
TGTGCCAGCACCGGGACTAGCGGGGGTGCAGATACGCAGTATTTT
CASTGTSGGADTQYF
>.|TRBJ1-2|TRBV4-2|.
TGTGCCAGCAGCCAGGATAACAGGCGGAATGGCTACACCTTC
CASSQDNRRNGYTF
>TRBD2|TRBJ2-1|TRBV13|.
TGTGCCAGCAGCTTAGGACTAGCGGGGGGTAATGAGCAGTTCTTC
CASSLGLAGGNEQFF
>.|TRBJ1-1|TRBV7-2|.
TGTGCCAGCAGCTTAGTAGCGAACACTGAAGCTTTCTTT
CASSLVANTEAFF
>.|TRBJ2-3|TRBV7-9|.
TGTGCCAGCAGCCCCCCTCACATTTTGGATACGCAGTATTTT
CASSPPHILDTQYF
>TRBD1|TRBJ2-1|TRBV14|.
TGTGCCAGCAGCCAACGACAGGGTTACGCGAATGAGCAGTTCTTC
CASSQRQGYANEQFF
>.|TRBJ2-2|TRBV5-6|.
TGTGCCAGCAGCTTCTCCAGGCAGGGATTCAGCACCGGGGAGCTGTTTTTT
CASSFSRQGFSTGELFF
>.|TRBJ2-5|TRBV6-6|.
TGTGCCAGCAGTTACCGGAGGGCTGAGACCCAGTACTTC
CASSYRRAETQYF
>.|TRBJ2-2|TRBV6-1|.
TGTGCAGGGGGGGGACCGAACACCGGGGAGCTGTTTTTT
CAGGGPNTGELFF
>TRBD2|TRBJ2-7|TRBV19|.
TGTGCCAGTGAAGCGGGAATCGGCTACGAGCAGTACTTC
CASEAGIGYEQYF
>.|TRBJ1-2|TRBV5-1|.
TGCGCCAGCAGCTTGGGCCTCGGAGACTATGGCTACACCTTC
CASSLGLGDYGYTF
>.|TRBJ2-7|TRBV7-6|.
TGTGCCAGCAGCCCTTGGACAGACTCCTACGAGCAGTACTTC
CASSPWTDSYEQYF
>TRBD1|TRBJ2-7|TRBV6-5|.
TGTGCCAGCGGGACAGGGCCTACCTACGAGCAGTACTTC
CASGTGPTYEQYF
>.|TRBJ2-7|TRBV9|.
TGTGCAAGCAGCGGCGCGAAGCAGTACTTC
CASSGAKQYF